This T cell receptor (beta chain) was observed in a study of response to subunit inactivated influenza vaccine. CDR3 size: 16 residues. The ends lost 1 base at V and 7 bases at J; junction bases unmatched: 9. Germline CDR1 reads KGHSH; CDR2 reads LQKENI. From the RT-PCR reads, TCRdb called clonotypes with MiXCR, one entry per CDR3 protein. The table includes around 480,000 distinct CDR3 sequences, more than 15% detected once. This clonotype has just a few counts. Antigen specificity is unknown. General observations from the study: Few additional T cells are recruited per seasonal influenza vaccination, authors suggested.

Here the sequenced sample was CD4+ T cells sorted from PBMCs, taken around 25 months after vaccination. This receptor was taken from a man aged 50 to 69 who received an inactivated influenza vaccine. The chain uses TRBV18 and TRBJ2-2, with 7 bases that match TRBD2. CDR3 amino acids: CASSPRTSETGGELFF. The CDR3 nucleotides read TGTGCCAGCTCACCACGAACTAGCGAGACTGGCGGGGAGCTGTTTTTT.